The text below deals with one T cell receptor (beta chain). The CDR3 is 16 residues long. V was clipped by 4 bases and J by 8 bases; unmatched bases: 7. The germline gives CDR1 SNHLY, CDR2 FYNNEI. The data originate from a study of identical twins. TCRdb ran MiXCR on the 5' RACE reads and lists one entry per CDR3 protein. Here the sample spans approximately 470,000 distinct CDR3 sequences, approximately 14% being singletons. The sample was also reused in another study, on yellow fever vaccine responses in identical twins. As reported in that work: Among the twins, the vaccine T cell response reportedly seemed partly convergent and partly personalized.

V usage is TRBV2 and J usage is TRBJ2-1, with TRBD2 matching over 14 bases. This TCR was recovered from a woman aged 18-29 years in good health. Sequencing was done on a sample of CD4+ T cells sorted from blood. The CDR3 reads CASSGLAGGRVDEQFF. CDR3 DNA: TGTGCCAGCAGTGGACTAGCGGGGGGGCGGGTCGATGAGCAGTTCTTC.